These 18 T cell receptor beta chains originate from one sample sequenced in a study of OX40 agonist ivuxolimab in advanced cancers. Only in-frame clones appear in the TCRdb table, and some are missing; sequencing was by immunoSEQ multiplex PCR. The sample lists fewer than 55,000 clones; around 91% were seen once. Sample: CD4+ or CD8+ T cells sorted from blood, taken in a trial of the OX40 agonist ivuxolimab. These receptors were taken from an adult with an advanced solid tumor such as melanoma, head and neck, liver or kidney cancer.

V usage is TRBV7-9 and J usage is TRBJ1-6; no clear D gene. The V gene lost 1 base and the J gene lost 7 bases, with 11 bases spanning the gap. The CDR3 is 15 residues long. Germline V gene data show CDR1 as SEHNR and CDR2 as FQNEAQ (reference sequence). The CDR3 DNA follows: TGTGCCAGCAGCTTAGAATGGACGGGGAATTCACCCCTCCACTTT. Protein sequence: CASSLEWTGNSPLHF.

The chain couples TRBV2 to TRBJ2-1, with TRBD2 identical over 9 bases. Germline-derived CDR1 and CDR2 are SNHLY and FYNNEI. The ends lost 3 bases at V and 8 bases at J; junction bases unmatched: 20. The CDR3 totals 19 residues. This CDR3 is CASSEGTSFSRFMADEQFF. In DNA, the CDR3 is TGTGCCAGCAGTGAGGGGACTAGCTTTTCGCGCTTCATGGCTGATGAGCAGTTCTTC.

The V and J genes are TRBV12-5 and TRBJ1-1; 9 bases fit TRBD1. CDR3 size: 14 residues. CDR1 LGHNT and CDR2 FRNRAP come from the germline V gene. Trimming at V came to 5 bases and at J to 5 bases, leaving 6 bases not matched to a gene. The CDR3: CASGPGTGRTEAFF. CDR3 nucleotides: TGTGCTAGTGGTCCGGGGACAGGGCGTACTGAAGCTTTCTTT.

The chain employs TRBV7-9 and TRBJ1-5, with 8 bases that match TRBD1. J gave up 7 bases and V 1 base, and 6 bases lay outside the gene matches. Germline V lookup: CDR1 SEHNR, CDR2 FQNEAQ (reference sequence). CDR3 size: 15 residues. CDR3: CASSLEQGEGQPQHF. In DNA form, the CDR3 reads TGTGCCAGCAGCTTAGAACAGGGGGAAGGACAGCCCCAGCATTTT.

The gene calls are TRBV10-2 and TRBJ2-3, with TRBD2 identical over 16 bases. Germline-derived CDR1 and CDR2 are WSHSY and SAAADI. J was trimmed by 4 bases and V by 6 bases; bases with no gene match: 7. This CDR3 is 17 amino acids long. The CDR3 DNA is TGCGCCAGCAGGGACACGGGACTAGCGGGAGGGCCAGATACGCAGTATTTT. Translated: CASRDTGLAGGPDTQYF.

The chain couples TRBV5-8 to TRBJ2-1; D is possibly TRBD1 or TRBD2 (5 bases each). The length of the CDR3 is 16 residues. Per germline, CDR1 SGHTS and CDR2 YDEGEE. Trimming shortened V by 4 bases and J by 4 bases, and 18 bases separated the two germline ends. The CDR3 region is CASSLSGDGLYNEQFF. The CDR3 nucleotides are TGTGCCAGCAGCCTCAGTGGGGACGGACTTTACAATGAGCAGTTCTTC.

This chain connects TRBV28 to TRBJ1-5; D is possibly TRBD1 (5 bases). Trimming stripped 3 bases from V and 5 bases from J, with 11 bases between. The CDR3 length is 14 residues. Looked up from germline, CDR1 is MDHEN and CDR2 is SYDVKM. The CDR3 bases are TGTGCCAGCAGTTTGCGGAGGGGTTATCAGCCCCAGCATTTT. It codes for CASSLRRGYQPQHF.

J is TRBJ2-3 and V is TRBV29-1, with D uncertain. V lost 4 bases, J lost 4 bases, and 9 bases lay in between. The CDR3 length is 12 residues. The V gene's germline CDR1 is SQVTM and CDR2 ANQGSEA. CDR3 residues: CSVVSKPDTQYF. CDR3 sequence (DNA): TGCAGCGTTGTCTCCAAACCAGATACGCAGTATTTT.

This sequence joins TRBV19 and TRBJ2-5; 7 bases agree with TRBD2. Germline CDR1 reads LNHDA; CDR2 reads SQIVND (reference sequence). J lost 5 bases, V lost 3 bases, and 6 bases had no gene match. The CDR3 totals 14 residues. CDR3 residues: CASSIDQGGETQYF. The DNA of the CDR3 is TGTGCCAGTAGTATCGATCAGGGAGGGGAGACCCAGTACTTC.

The chain employs TRBV30 and TRBJ2-3; maybe TRBD1 (5 bases). Germline CDR1 is GTSNPN and CDR2 is SVGIG (reference sequence). Trimming took off 5 bases at V and 1 base at J, with 13 bases between the two ends. The CDR3 length is 14 residues. CDR3 bases: TGTGCCTGGGACCCCCGCAGGGGCACAGATACGCAGTATTTT. Its translation: CAWDPRRGTDTQYF. The full variable domain, in which reference TRBV30 and TRBJ2-3 provide the parts outside the CDR3, is SQTIHQWPATLVQPVGSPLSLECTVEGTSNPNLYWYRQAAGRGLQLLFYSVGIGQISSEVPQNLSASRPQDRQFILSSKKLLLSDSGFYLCAWDPRRGTDTQYFGPGTRLTVL.

The V gene is TRBV19, the J gene TRBJ2-1; 8 bases are a match to TRBD2. Losses at the gene ends were 0 bases for V and 2 bases for J; bases not matched to a gene: 9. CDR3 length equals 18 residues. Germline V gene data show CDR1 as LNHDA and CDR2 as SQIVND (reference sequence). The DNA for the CDR3 is TGTGCCAGTAGTATAGATCCTCCGGGACTAGGGGCCTACAATGAGCAGTTCTTC. It specifies CASSIDPPGLGAYNEQFF. The entire variable domain, with the rest obtained from reference TRBV19 and TRBJ2-1, is as follows: DGGITQSPKYLFRKEGQNVTLSCEQNLNHDAMYWYRQDPGQGLRLIYYSQIVNDFQKGDIAEGYSVSREKKESFPLTVTSAQKNPTAFYLCASSIDPPGLGAYNEQFFGPGTRLTVL.

V is TRBV2 and J is TRBJ2-2; D is undetermined. Per the germline V gene, CDR1 is SNHLY and CDR2 is FYNNEI. V was cut by 5 bases and J by 4 bases, with 11 bases left in between. CDR3 length: 14 residues. The CDR3 sequence: CASSWRSSTGELFF. In DNA, the CDR3 is TGTGCCAGCAGTTGGCGATCTAGCACCGGGGAGCTGTTTTTT.

The chain recombines TRBV19 with TRBJ1-2, with TRBD1 identical over 7 bases. The J segment lost 4 bases and the V segment lost 6 bases, leaving 5 bases of the junction unmatched. Germline V gives CDR1 LNHDA, CDR2 SQIVND (reference sequence). The CDR3 totals 13 residues. The CDR3 nucleotides are TGTGCCAGTAGCCTGGGACAGACCTATGGCTACACCTTC. Translated, it gives CASSLGQTYGYTF.

The chain combines TRBV28 with TRBJ2-1, with 9 bases fitting TRBD2. CDR1 and CDR2 from the germline V gene are MDHEN and SYDVKM. V lost 6 bases, J lost 0 bases, and 6 bases stayed unmatched. The CDR3 runs to 16 residues. CDR3 sequence: CASSRLLAGSYNEQFF. DNA for the CDR3: TGTGCCAGCAGCAGGCTACTAGCGGGCTCCTACAATGAGCAGTTCTTC.

The rearrangement links TRBV5-1 to TRBJ2-1; 8 bases fit TRBD2. The CDR3 covers 16 residues. The V gene end was trimmed by 0 bases and the J gene end by 0 bases; junction bases not matched to a gene: 2. Germline V CDR1 and CDR2: SGHRS, YFSETQ. The CDR3 is CASSLGGTSSYNEQFF. The CDR3 nucleotides read TGCGCCAGCAGCTTGGGGGGGACTAGCTCCTACAATGAGCAGTTCTTC. Full variable domain (remainder filled in from reference TRBV5-1 and TRBJ2-1): KAGVTQTPRYLIKTRGQQVTLSCSPISGHRSVSWYQQTPGQGLQFLFEYFSETQRNKGNFPGRFSGRQFSNSRSEMNVSTLELGDSALYLCASSLGGTSSYNEQFFGPGTRLTVL.

The chain links TRBV27 to TRBJ2-7; tentative D call: TRBD2 (6 bases). The CDR3 has 14 amino acids. Germline CDR1 and CDR2: MNHEY and SMNVEV (reference sequence). V shed 6 bases and J shed 8 bases, with 20 bases lying between them. The chain's CDR3 is CASSSPMSSGKQYF. CDR3 DNA: TGTGCCAGCAGCAGCCCAATGAGTAGCGGAAAGCAGTACTTC.

The rearrangement links TRBV14 to TRBJ2-1; TRBD1 agrees at 10 bases. The V and J ends lost 0 bases and 4 bases, in that order; junction bases with no gene match: 9. Per the germline V gene, CDR1 is SGHDN and CDR2 is FVKESK. CDR3 size: 18 residues. CDR3 in DNA: TGTGCCAGCAGCCAAGAATCCGCCGGGACAGGGGCTTACAATGAGCAGTTCTTC. It encodes CASSQESAGTGAYNEQFF.

The J gene is TRBJ1-1, the V gene TRBV5-1, with TRBD1 matching over 12 bases. The CDR3 covers 17 residues. Germline assignment: CDR1 SGHRS and CDR2 YFSETQ. Germline trimming cut 0 bases from V and 4 bases from J; bases unmatched to any gene: 7. The CDR3: CASSLAGTGGFVTEAFF. Here the CDR3 DNA reads TGCGCCAGCAGCTTGGCGGGGACAGGGGGCTTCGTCACTGAAGCTTTCTTT.